The present TCR beta chain was sequenced within a study of tumor-infiltrating lymphocytes in localized non-small cell lung cancer. Findings of the study overall: Tumors had more T cell infiltration than uninvolved lung, per TCRbeta sequencing and CD3 counts. Only some patients had TCR sequencing, depending on available tissue.

The method was immunoSEQ multiplex PCR; TCRdb's version includes in-frame clones alone and lacks a portion of them. The profile covers tens of thousands of clones, with around 62% appearing a single time and about 5.6% taken by the ten largest. CDR1 and CDR2 from the germline V gene are SEHNR and FQNEAQ (reference sequence). The length of the CDR3 is 15 residues. V was clipped by 3 bases and J by 0 bases, with 9 bases between them. This clone is termed medium-sized. The antigen is unknown. J is TRBJ1-5 and V is TRBV7-9; D is ambiguous. Specimen: lung tumor tissue. This TCR derives from a human donor with non-small cell lung cancer. For the CDR3, the DNA is TGTGCCAGCAGCTTGGGCGTTTATAGCAATCAGCCCCAGCATTTT. As protein: CASSLGVYSNQPQHF.